Below are 28 T cell receptor beta chains sequenced from a single sample in a study of T cell responses to AZD1222 COVID-19 vaccine. Repertoires were generated with immunoSEQ multiplex PCR, while TCRdb's copy carries only in-frame clones and drops some. The sample yields around 110,000 clones, about 90% seen once. Sequencing was performed on peripheral blood, taken 28 days after the second AZD1222 dose. The receptors come from an adult who received the AZD1222 COVID-19 vaccine.

The chain joins TRBV5-1 to TRBJ1-2, with 10 nucleotides matching TRBD1. J gave up 9 bases and V 0 bases, and 11 bases lay outside the gene matches. Germline-derived CDR1 and CDR2 are SGHRS and YFSETQ. This CDR3 has 16 amino acids. CDR3 in amino acids: CASSLGTGTGDQSYTF. In DNA, the CDR3 is TGCGCCAGCAGCTTGGGAACGGGGACAGGGGACCAGAGCTACACCTTC.

J is TRBJ1-5 and V is TRBV19; the D gene is possibly TRBD1 (6 bases). The V end lost 3 bases, the J end lost 9 bases, and 12 bases lay between the germline ends. The germline V gene encodes CDR1 LNHDA and CDR2 SQIVND (reference sequence). The CDR3 is made up of 13 amino acids. The CDR3 region is CASSMRGAGPQHF. CDR3 bases: TGTGCCAGTAGTATGCGGGGGGCAGGGCCCCAGCATTTT.

The chain couples TRBV27 to TRBJ2-4, with TRBD1 as a possible D gene (6 bases). V was clipped by 1 base and J by 1 base, with 17 bases between them. There are 18 residues in the CDR3. Per the germline V gene, CDR1 is MNHEY and CDR2 is SMNVEV (reference sequence). CDR3 nucleotide sequence: TGTGCCAGCAGTTTATTGGTTGGAAGGGGGTCGGCCAAAAACATTCAGTACTTC. Translated, it gives CASSLLVGRGSAKNIQYF.

This chain uses TRBV19 with TRBJ2-7; D could derive from TRBD1 or TRBD2 (6 bases each). The germline CDR1 and CDR2 sequences are LNHDA and SQIVND (reference sequence). The V gene lost 2 bases and the J gene lost 4 bases, with 24 bases spanning the gap. The CDR3 runs 18 residues. The CDR3 reads CASSITLRDTLRGYEQYF. The CDR3, as DNA: TGTGCCAGTAGTATAACCCTGCGGGACACCCTTCGGGGATACGAGCAGTACTTC.

The chain combines TRBV10-3 with TRBJ2-3; 8 nucleotides agree with TRBD2. This CDR3 is built from 16 residues. With 4 bases clipped from V and 2 bases from J, the junction kept 8 bases outside the gene matches. From germline, CDR1 is ENHRY and CDR2 SYGVKD. Written as DNA, the CDR3 is TGTGCCATCAGTGGCAGAGCGGGGGCCGACACAGATACGCAGTATTTT. This translates into CAISGRAGADTDTQYF.

The rearrangement links TRBV19 to TRBJ1-5, with D perhaps matching TRBD1 (6 bases). Germline loops: CDR1 LNHDA, CDR2 SQIVND (reference sequence). This CDR3 region has 14 residues. With 3 bases removed from V and 6 bases from J, the gap between germline ends came to 12 bases. Here the CDR3 DNA reads TGTGCCAGTAGTATGGGGGGCGCAGGTCAGCCCCAGCATTTT. It is translated as CASSMGGAGQPQHF.

This rearrangement joins TRBV10-3 to TRBJ2-7; 10 bases line up with TRBD1. V lost 5 bases, J lost 1 base, and 8 bases stayed unmatched. The CDR3 sequence is 16 residues long. Looked up from germline, CDR1 is ENHRY and CDR2 is SYGVKD. CDR3 bases: TGTGCCATCAGTTACACCGGGACAGGGGATTCCTACGAGCAGTACTTC. This gives the protein CAISYTGTGDSYEQYF.

V and J are TRBV25-1 and TRBJ2-3; 11 positions match TRBD2. Germline V CDR1 and CDR2: MGHDK, SYGVNS. The CDR3 runs to 15 residues. The V and J ends lost 5 bases and 4 bases, in that order; junction bases with no gene match: 5. The CDR3 spells CASSYSGGAPDTQYF. CDR3 nucleotide sequence: TGTGCCAGCAGTTATAGCGGGGGGGCCCCAGATACGCAGTATTTT.

CDR3 bases: TGTGCCAGCAGACCGGCAGGGGGCAGCTACGAGCAGTACTTC. It translates to CASRPAGGSYEQYF. The genes are TRBV28 and TRBJ2-7; 8 nucleotides line up with TRBD1. V shed 6 bases, J shed 3 bases, and the junction held 7 bases outside the gene matches. CDR3 length: 14 amino acids. CDR1 is MDHEN, CDR2 SYDVKM, per germline.

This chain links TRBV27 with TRBJ1-1, with D maybe TRBD1 (6 bases). This CDR3 spans 12 amino acids. Between the trimmed V and J ends, which lost 6 bases and 10 bases, there was a span of 15 bases. In germline, CDR1 is MNHEY, CDR2 SMNVEV (reference sequence). The CDR3 is CASSTQGQGAFF. The DNA of the CDR3 is TGTGCCAGCAGCACCCAGGGGCAGGGAGCTTTCTTT.

J is TRBJ2-7 and V is TRBV14, with TRBD2 identical over 8 bases. The V segment lost 4 bases and the J segment 6 bases; nucleotides outside the gene matches: 8. This CDR3 is built from 14 residues. Germline CDR1 reads SGHDN; CDR2 reads FVKESK. CDR3 region: CASSRAGATREQYF. The CDR3 nucleotides are TGTGCCAGCAGCCGAGCGGGAGCCACGCGCGAGCAGTACTTC.

V gene TRBV7-6 combines with J gene TRBJ2-7; the match to TRBD1 covers 7 bases. The CDR3 length is 16 residues. Germline CDR1 reads SGHVS; CDR2 reads FNYEAQ. After removal of 1 base from V and 5 bases from J, the junction contained 11 bases not matched to a gene. The CDR3 sequence is CASSLEGAGTIHEQYF. For the CDR3, the DNA is TGTGCCAGCAGCTTAGAGGGGGCAGGGACGATCCACGAGCAGTACTTC.

The chain combines TRBV10-3 with TRBJ2-3, with D perhaps TRBD1 (6 bases). The CDR3 has 15 amino acids. Trimming left V 2 bases short and J 2 bases short, with 11 bases between. Germline-derived CDR1 and CDR2 are ENHRY and SYGVKD. DNA of the CDR3: TGTGCCATCAGTGAGCCTGACAGGCACACAGATACGCAGTATTTT. It is translated as CAISEPDRHTDTQYF.

The chain employs TRBV5-4 and TRBJ2-2; D unclear. Per germline, CDR1 SGHNT and CDR2 YYREEE (reference sequence). Trimming removed 0 bases from V and 2 bases from J, with 8 bases in between. This CDR3 region has 15 residues. CDR3 loop: CASSLVPGNTGELFF. CDR3 nucleotides: TGTGCCAGCAGCTTGGTACCGGGTAACACCGGGGAGCTGTTTTTT.

The V call is TRBV10-1, the J call TRBJ1-4; 9 bases are a match to TRBD1. The CDR3 consists of 16 residues. V dropped 3 bases and J dropped 3; count of bases not matched to a gene: 5. CDR1 is WNHNN and CDR2 is SYGVQD in the germline V gene (reference sequence). CDR3 nucleotide sequence: TGCGCCAGCAGTGATCAACAGGGGGCGGCTAATGAAAAACTGTTTTTT. This encodes CASSDQQGAANEKLFF.

The V and J genes are TRBV6-2 or TRBV6-3 and TRBJ1-5; perhaps TRBD1 as D (5 bases). The V gene's germline CDR1 is MNHEY and CDR2 SVGEGT. The CDR3 is 15 residues long. The V end lost 5 bases, the J end lost 7 bases, and 18 bases lay between the germline ends. CDR3 coding DNA: TGTGCCAGCAGTCTGGACATTATTGGGGGACAGCCCCAGCATTTT. It yields the protein CASSLDIIGGQPQHF.

The chain carries TRBV5-4 and TRBJ1-1; D possibly corresponds to TRBD1 (6 bases). The V end lost 6 bases, the J end lost 0 bases, and 9 bases lay between the germline ends. CDR1 is SGHNT and CDR2 is YYREEE in the germline V gene (reference sequence). The CDR3 spans 13 residues. The chain's CDR3 is CASKDSLNTEAFF. In DNA, the CDR3 is TGTGCCAGCAAGGACAGTTTGAACACTGAAGCTTTCTTT. Looking up the rest from reference TRBV5-4 and TRBJ1-1 gives the full variable domain: ETGVTQSPTHLIKTRGQQVTLRCSSQSGHNTVSWYQQALGQGPQFIFQYYREEENGRGNFPPRFSGLQFPNYSSELNVNALELDDSALYLCASKDSLNTEAFFGQGTRLTVV.

By share, this clone ranks as medium-sized. The germline gene is not matched at one end of the junction; a read error may be the cause. The chain carries TRBV7-9 and TRBJ2-3; TRBD2 agrees at 10 bases. Germline assignment: CDR1 SEHNR and CDR2 FQNEAQ (reference sequence). This CDR3 spans 15 amino acids. CDR3 sequence: CASSLAGVLTDTQYF. CDR3 DNA: TGTGCCAGCAGCCTAGCGGGGGTACTGACAGATACGCAGTATTTT.

The gene calls are TRBV7-9 and TRBJ2-2; D might be TRBD2 (6 bases). This CDR3 has 15 residues. Trimming cost V 2 bases and J 5 bases, with 12 bases left between them. The V gene's germline CDR1 is SEHNR and CDR2 FQNEAQ (reference sequence). This CDR3 is CASSLQGGYTGELFF. The CDR3 nucleotides are TGTGCCAGCAGCTTACAGGGAGGTTATACCGGGGAGCTGTTTTTT.

The chain uses TRBV3-1 (or the pseudogene TRBV3-2) and TRBJ2-1; 7 positions match TRBD2. V shed 1 base and J 7 bases; nucleotides not matched to a gene: 4. Germline values: CDR1 LGHDT, CDR2 YNNKEL (reference sequence). This CDR3 contains 14 residues. The CDR3 spells CASSQGRLANEQFF. The CDR3 DNA is TGTGCCAGCAGCCAAGGCCGACTAGCAAATGAGCAGTTCTTC.

This clone was seen just once. The rearrangement uses TRBV25-1 and TRBJ2-1; no reliable D call. Trimming pared 10 bases from V and 1 base from J, leaving 17 bases between. CDR3 length: 15 amino acids. Germline lookup yields CDR1 MGHDK and CDR2 SYGVNS. In nucleotides, the CDR3 is TGTGCCAACCTAAGGACGTACTCATCCTACAATGAGCAGTTCTTC. This translates into CANLRTYSSYNEQFF.

The chain uses TRBV3-1 (or the pseudogene TRBV3-2) and TRBJ2-7; 11 positions match TRBD2. CDR3 size: 14 residues. Germline V gives CDR1 LGHDT, CDR2 YNNKEL (reference sequence). Unmatched junction bases numbered 0, after V lost 1 base and J lost 4 bases. The CDR3 loop reads CASSQGLAGYEQYF. As DNA, the CDR3 is TGTGCCAGCAGCCAAGGACTAGCGGGGTACGAGCAGTACTTC.

This clone has just one count. V is TRBV10-3 and J is TRBJ2-1; 14 nucleotides match TRBD2. The trim removed 6 bases at V and 8 bases at J, leaving 0 bases unmatched. Germline CDR1 is ENHRY and CDR2 is SYGVKD. The CDR3 sequence is 13 residues long. The DNA for the CDR3 is TGTGCCATCAGGGGACTAGCGGGGGATGAGCAGTTCTTC. This sequence encodes CAIRGLAGDEQFF.

V usage is TRBV12-5 and J usage is TRBJ1-1; maybe TRBD1 (5 bases). V was cut by 1 base and J by 3 bases, with 21 bases left in between. Germline CDR1 and CDR2: LGHNT and FRNRAP. The CDR3 contains 18 residues. The CDR3 coding sequence is TGTGCTAGTGGTTTGGGAGCCGTCGGGGCGGGATATGACACTGAAGCTTTCTTT. The encoded protein is CASGLGAVGAGYDTEAFF.

The rearrangement joins TRBV30 to TRBJ1-6; a weak D match, TRBD1 (5 bases). The V end was cut by 6 bases, the J end by 7 bases, with 22 bases between. Germline CDR1 reads GTSNPN; CDR2 reads SVGIG (reference sequence). The CDR3 covers 16 residues. In DNA form, the CDR3 reads TGTGCCTGCATGACAGCACCGGCCCTGTGGAATTCACCCCTCCACTTT. Translating gives CACMTAPALWNSPLHF.

The CDR3 DNA follows: TGTGCCTGGAGCCGGACCGGGACAGGGTTTGATCAGCCCCAGCATTTT. This encodes CAWSRTGTGFDQPQHF. The rearrangement links TRBV30 to TRBJ1-5, with 9 bases aligning to TRBD1. Germline trimming cut 3 bases from V and 5 bases from J; bases unmatched to any gene: 11. Germline assignment: CDR1 GTSNPN and CDR2 SVGIG (reference sequence). The CDR3 runs to 16 residues.

CDR3 in amino acids: CAWSVRGALGETQYF. As DNA, the CDR3 is TGTGCCTGGAGTGTGCGGGGGGCCTTGGGGGAGACCCAGTACTTC. The rearrangement links TRBV30 to TRBJ2-5; 8 positions agree with TRBD2. Losses at the gene ends were 0 bases for V and 5 bases for J; bases not matched to a gene: 8. CDR1 is GTSNPN and CDR2 is SVGIG in the germline V gene (reference sequence). This CDR3 contains 15 residues.

J is TRBJ1-1 and V is TRBV5-6; D remains unclear. The V gene lost 4 bases and the J gene lost 0 bases, with 16 bases spanning the gap. The germline gives CDR1 SGHDT, CDR2 YYEEEE. This CDR3 is 16 amino acids long. Here the CDR3 DNA reads TGTGCCAGCAGCCCCGTGGGCCCTCCGATGAACACTGAAGCTTTCTTT. This codes for CASSPVGPPMNTEAFF.